This is a list of T cell receptor beta chains from one sample in a study of response to subunit inactivated influenza vaccine. TCRdb ran MiXCR on the RT-PCR reads and lists one entry per CDR3 protein. The data contain about 530,000 distinct CDR3 sequences, about an eighth of them singletons. Sample: PBMCs from blood, taken on the day of vaccination. Receptor source: a man aged 45-60 years who received an inactivated influenza vaccine. CDR3s include the opening cysteine and the closing phenylalanine or tryptophan. The order of the fields is clone size, D gene, V gene, J gene, CDR3 DNA, CDR3 protein. D genes are given only for firm matches. Size tells how often a clone was seen (once, few, many) or the class of an expanded clone, and some rows leave it out.

size: few
D: TRBD1
V: TRBV6-1
J: TRBJ2-1
DNA: TGTGCCAGCAGCGGGACAGGGCTATTGGGTGAGCAGTTCTTC
CDR3: CASSGTGLLGEQFF

size: .
D: .
V: TRBV9
J: TRBJ2-3
DNA: TGTGCCAGCAGCCCCCAGCTTTGGAGGACAGATACGCAGTATTTT
CDR3: CASSPQLWRTDTQYF

size: .
D: TRBD1
V: TRBV12-3/TRBV12-4
J: TRBJ2-7
DNA: TGTGCCAGCAGTCGGAATCGGGACAGGGTGGGCGAGCAGTACTTC
CDR3: CASSRNRDRVGEQYF

size: many
D: TRBD1
V: TRBV6-5
J: TRBJ2-6
DNA: TGTGCCAGCAGTTACTCGTTCAGACAGGGGATTACGGGGGCCAACGTCCTGACTTTC
CDR3: CASSYSFRQGITGANVLTF

size: few
D: TRBD2
V: TRBV12-3/TRBV12-4
J: TRBJ2-1
DNA: TGTGCCAGCAGTTTACTGGGACTAGCGGGAATATACAATGAGCAGTTCTTC
CDR3: CASSLLGLAGIYNEQFF

size: .
D: .
V: TRBV15
J: TRBJ2-5
DNA: TGTGCCACCAGCAGTGATGCGACGGTTCACCAAGAGACCCAGTACTTC
CDR3: CATSSDATVHQETQYF

size: few
D: TRBD2
V: TRBV30
J: TRBJ2-1
DNA: TGTGCCTGGAGTAGTTTCCTAGCGGGAGACCTCCGGGAGTTCTTC
CDR3: CAWSSFLAGDLREFF

size: .
D: TRBD2
V: TRBV9
J: TRBJ2-1
DNA: TGTGCCAGCAGCGTAGTGGGGCTAGCGGGAGACTACAATGAGCAGTTCTTC
CDR3: CASSVVGLAGDYNEQFF

size: many
D: .
V: TRBV5-1
J: TRBJ1-2
DNA: TGCGCCAGCAGCCAAGGACAGCGAGCTATCTATGGCTACACCTTC
CDR3: CASSQGQRAIYGYTF

size: few
D: TRBD1
V: TRBV5-1
J: TRBJ2-1
DNA: TGCGCCAGCAGCTTCGGTTGGAGTGGGACAGGGGGCAATGAGCAGTTCTTC
CDR3: CASSFGWSGTGGNEQFF

size: .
D: .
V: TRBV7-8
J: TRBJ2-1
DNA: TGTGCCAGCAGCCCCGGGACTGCCGCATACAATGAGCAGTTCTTC
CDR3: CASSPGTAAYNEQFF

size: few
D: TRBD1
V: TRBV5-1
J: TRBJ1-1
DNA: TGCGCCAGCAGCGCCCGGGACAGGGCCCACACTGAAGCTTTCTTT
CDR3: CASSARDRAHTEAFF

size: many
D: .
V: TRBV28
J: TRBJ2-2
DNA: TGTGCCAGCAGTGTACCCGGGTCCCTCAAAGGGGAGCTGTTTTTT
CDR3: CASSVPGSLKGELFF

size: .
D: TRBD2
V: TRBV20-1
J: TRBJ2-1
DNA: TGCACCGTAAGGAGCGGGGGAAGGAATGAGCAGTTCTTC
CDR3: CTVRSGGRNEQFF

size: few
D: TRBD2
V: TRBV6-1
J: TRBJ2-1
DNA: TGTGCCAGCAGTGTTGATAGCGGGGGTCGGACGTCTTACAATGAGCAGTTCTTC
CDR3: CASSVDSGGRTSYNEQFF

size: few
D: TRBD1
V: TRBV6-1
J: TRBJ2-7
DNA: TGTGCCAGCAGTGAACGCATGACAGGGCAGTACGAGCAGTACTTC
CDR3: CASSERMTGQYEQYF

size: .
D: .
V: TRBV6-1
J: TRBJ2-1
DNA: TGTGCCAGCAGCCCTAGTCCGGGTCAGGGTAATGAGCAGTTCTTC
CDR3: CASSPSPGQGNEQFF

size: few
D: .
V: TRBV29-1
J: TRBJ2-1
DNA: TGCAGCGTTGAGATGGGGGATGAGCAGTTCTTC
CDR3: CSVEMGDEQFF

size: few
D: .
V: TRBV10-3
J: TRBJ2-3
DNA: TGTGCCATCATGCAGGGGGGGAGTTCAGATACGCAGTATTTT
CDR3: CAIMQGGSSDTQYF

size: few
D: TRBD2
V: TRBV11-2
J: TRBJ2-1
DNA: TGTGCCAGCAGCTTGAGGCGGGAGGTTGAGCAGTTCTTC
CDR3: CASSLRREVEQFF

size: many
D: .
V: TRBV5-6
J: TRBJ1-1
DNA: TGTGCCAGCAGCTGGGGGAACACTGAAGCTTTCTTT
CDR3: CASSWGNTEAFF

size: few
D: TRBD2
V: TRBV20-1
J: TRBJ2-7
DNA: TGCAGTGCTAGAAGAGATTGGGGGACTAGCGGGAGGCCGAGCTCCTACGAGCAGTACTTC
CDR3: CSARRDWGTSGRPSSYEQYF

size: .
D: TRBD1
V: TRBV7-3
J: TRBJ2-1
DNA: TGTGCCAGCAGCTTAACTGCCGGACAGGGGTTATGGGAGCAGTTCTTC
CDR3: CASSLTAGQGLWEQFF

size: .
D: TRBD2
V: TRBV7-2
J: TRBJ2-5
DNA: TGTGCCAGCAGCTTAGGCGGGGGGAGCCAAGAGACCCAGTACTTC
CDR3: CASSLGGGSQETQYF

size: .
D: .
V: TRBV5-6
J: TRBJ1-1
DNA: TGTGCCAGCAGCTTGGCGATTGGAGAAGCTTTCTTT
CDR3: CASSLAIGEAFF

size: many
D: .
V: TRBV6-1
J: TRBJ2-7
DNA: TGTGCCAGCAGTGAAGCCACCTACGAGCAGTACTTC
CDR3: CASSEATYEQYF

size: .
D: TRBD2
V: TRBV6-2/TRBV6-3
J: TRBJ2-7
DNA: TGTGCCAGCAGTGGGCTACTAGCGGGAGGGCCCCACGAGCAGTACTTC
CDR3: CASSGLLAGGPHEQYF

size: many
D: .
V: TRBV3-1
J: TRBJ2-3
DNA: TGTGCCAGCAGCCGCTACCGACCTGCTAGCACAGATACGCAGTATTTT
CDR3: CASSRYRPASTDTQYF

size: .
D: TRBD1
V: TRBV5-1
J: TRBJ2-3
DNA: TGCGCCAGCAGCTTGGGGGACAGCAACACAGATACGCAGTATTTT
CDR3: CASSLGDSNTDTQYF

size: many
D: .
V: TRBV10-3
J: TRBJ2-3
DNA: TGTGCCATCAGGGCGGGACAGTACACAGATACGCAGTATTTT
CDR3: CAIRAGQYTDTQYF

size: .
D: TRBD2
V: TRBV24-1
J: TRBJ2-3
DNA: TGTGCCACCCCGAGGGCTAGCGGAAGCACAGATACGCAGTATTTT
CDR3: CATPRASGSTDTQYF

size: .
D: TRBD1
V: TRBV19
J: TRBJ2-7
DNA: TGTGCCAGTACCCCCGGGACAGGGTCCAACGAGCAGTACTTC
CDR3: CASTPGTGSNEQYF

size: few
D: TRBD1
V: TRBV20-1
J: TRBJ1-5
DNA: TGCAGTGCTAGAGGGCCGCGGGACAGGCGTTCTCTTGGGCGCAATCAGCCCCAGCATTTT
CDR3: CSARGPRDRRSLGRNQPQHF

size: .
D: TRBD2
V: TRBV10-2
J: TRBJ2-5
DNA: TGCGCCAGCAGTGGGCCCTCGGGGGGGCGGGTAGAGACCCAGTACTTC
CDR3: CASSGPSGGRVETQYF

size: .
D: TRBD2
V: TRBV7-6
J: TRBJ2-7
DNA: TGTGCCAGCAGCCCCGGTCGGACTAGCGGAACCTACGAGCAGTACTTC
CDR3: CASSPGRTSGTYEQYF

size: few
D: TRBD2
V: TRBV29-1
J: TRBJ2-3
DNA: TGCAGCGTTGAGCTAGCGGGTGCAGATACGCAGTATTTT
CDR3: CSVELAGADTQYF

size: .
D: .
V: TRBV6-2/TRBV6-3
J: TRBJ2-6
DNA: TGTGCCAGCAGTTACCGGGACGGGGATCCTGGGGCCAACGTCCTGACTTTC
CDR3: CASSYRDGDPGANVLTF

size: few
D: .
V: TRBV5-1
J: TRBJ2-7
DNA: TGCGCCAGCAGCTTTAACGACAAGCAGTACTTC
CDR3: CASSFNDKQYF

size: many
D: .
V: TRBV12-3/TRBV12-4
J: TRBJ2-4
DNA: TGTGCCAGCAGCTCGGACCGTATTGTTCAGTACTTC
CDR3: CASSSDRIVQYF

size: few
D: .
V: TRBV3-1
J: TRBJ2-1
DNA: TGTGCCAGCAGCAAGAGCAGGGGGGGCTACAATGAGCAGTTCTTC
CDR3: CASSKSRGGYNEQFF

size: few
D: .
V: TRBV30
J: TRBJ2-1
DNA: TGTGCCTGGGAAAGCTCCTACAATGAGCAGTTCTTC
CDR3: CAWESSYNEQFF

size: few
D: TRBD1
V: TRBV27
J: TRBJ1-5
DNA: TGTGCCAGCAGCCCAAACAAGGGGACAGGGGATGATCAGCCCCAGCATTTT
CDR3: CASSPNKGTGDDQPQHF

size: .
D: .
V: TRBV20-1
J: TRBJ2-7
DNA: TGCAGTGCTAGAGATTCCAGCGGTGGGGCCCACGAGCAGTACTTC
CDR3: CSARDSSGGAHEQYF

size: few
D: TRBD1
V: TRBV6-2/TRBV6-3
J: TRBJ1-5
DNA: TGTGCCAGCAGTTACGGAGGGACAGGGAAGGCGTCGCCCCAGCATTTT
CDR3: CASSYGGTGKASPQHF

size: .
D: .
V: TRBV7-9
J: TRBJ1-1
DNA: TGTGCCAGCAGCCGAACCGCGGGTTTGAGCACTGAAGCTTTCTTT
CDR3: CASSRTAGLSTEAFF

size: few
D: .
V: TRBV7-3
J: TRBJ2-7
DNA: TGTGCCAGCAGCTTAATCCGCGGCCGTGCCCACTCCTACGAGCAGTACTTC
CDR3: CASSLIRGRAHSYEQYF

size: .
D: TRBD2
V: TRBV20-1
J: TRBJ2-7
DNA: TGCAGTGCTAGATCCTCCGGGCTAGCGGGGGGGCCTATGCCCTACGAGCAGTACTTC
CDR3: CSARSSGLAGGPMPYEQYF

size: .
D: TRBD2
V: TRBV3-1
J: TRBJ2-7
DNA: TGTGCCAGCAGCGATCCGGGACTAGCCGCGAACGAGCAGTACTTC
CDR3: CASSDPGLAANEQYF

size: .
D: .
V: TRBV5-1
J: TRBJ2-5
DNA: TGCGCCAGCAGCTGGGAGGTAGAAGAGACCCAGTACTTC
CDR3: CASSWEVEETQYF

size: .
D: .
V: TRBV5-8
J: TRBJ1-5
DNA: TGTGCCAGCAGCGGCGGACACGGTCAGCCCCAGCATTTT
CDR3: CASSGGHGQPQHF

size: .
D: TRBD1
V: TRBV4-1
J: TRBJ2-7
DNA: TGCGCCAGCAGCCATAAGGAACAGGGGGGTTACGAGCAGTACTTC
CDR3: CASSHKEQGGYEQYF

size: many
D: .
V: TRBV4-3
J: TRBJ2-2
DNA: TGCGCCAGCAGCCAGGTCGAGTGGACCGGGGAGCTGTTTTTT
CDR3: CASSQVEWTGELFF

size: many
D: .
V: TRBV9
J: TRBJ2-1
DNA: TGTGCCAGCAGCGGTACAAGCGGCAATGAGCAGTTCTTC
CDR3: CASSGTSGNEQFF

size: .
D: TRBD1
V: TRBV5-5
J: TRBJ1-5
DNA: TGTGCCAGCAGCTCGACAGGGACTAATCAGCCCCAGCATTTT
CDR3: CASSSTGTNQPQHF

size: .
D: .
V: TRBV9
J: TRBJ1-6
DNA: TGTGCCAGCAGCGTAGATCTACATCTCGCAAATTCACCCCTCCACTTT
CDR3: CASSVDLHLANSPLHF

size: .
D: .
V: TRBV15
J: TRBJ2-3
DNA: TGTGCCACCAGCAGAGAACCACCGAACACAGATACGCAGTATTTT
CDR3: CATSREPPNTDTQYF

size: .
D: TRBD1
V: TRBV20-1
J: TRBJ1-2
DNA: TGCAGTGCCAACCGCGGGACAGGGGATGGCTACACCTTC
CDR3: CSANRGTGDGYTF

size: .
D: .
V: TRBV20-1
J: TRBJ1-1
DNA: TGCAGTGCTAGACCACAGATCGGGGGCCGGTCTGAAGCTTTCTTT
CDR3: CSARPQIGGRSEAFF